The entry below describes one TCR beta chain. This clonotype came up once. Its antigen remains unidentified. Per-base qualities were not stored, and no clone one base away is much larger. Support from one read is weak. The data originate from a study of prognosis after radiotherapy for stage I lung cancer (dated by TCRdb to the early 2020s). About the study as a whole: Between early 2018 and January 2019, about 20 patients with stage I NSCLC were enrolled in Nanjing, China. Eleven to twelve patients had adenocarcinoma and several had squamous cell carcinoma as the tumor histology. The cohort was made up of around 13 men and 6 or 7 women, with a median age of about 74 years and an age range of roughly 50 to 84 years. Approximately 15 patients presented with newly diagnosed primary stage I lung tumors, and five carried oligometastatic NSCLC following surgical resection of the primary tumor. About 20% of the 19 patients developed distant metastases after SBRT, at a median of around 7 months; the other 15 showed no significant progression. SBRT was given in 3 to 5 fractions with a biologically effective dose of at least 100 Gy, using image-guided IMRT or VMAT. This study profiled peripheral blood TCR beta repertoires from stage I NSCLC patients before and after stereotactic body radiotherapy and linked the repertoires to distant failure. The study sequenced about 38 blood samples from 19 patients, one before and one after SBRT per patient. No patient received concurrent therapy alongside SBRT. Every patient was deemed medically inoperable, 12 to 13 because of comorbidities and about seven because they refused surgery. Study-wide findings and limitations: Post-SBRT Shannon entropy and its change from baseline were lower in patients who developed distant metastases; baseline Shannon entropy was not associated with metastases. Tumor specificity of expanded TCR clones was not determined. After SBRT, the count of unique TCR clones dropped from a median of roughly 10,000 beforehand to some 7,000 afterward (Wilcoxon paired P=0.011). TRBV and TRBJ usage frequencies reportedly differed by metastasis status, in two V genes at baseline and in roughly 9 V and two J genes after SBRT. The small cohort and short follow-up limited the study, so independent validation of the findings is needed. None of the reported P values were adjusted for multiple comparisons.

The germline V gene (reference sequence) provides CDR1 DFQATT and CDR2 SNEGSKA. The CDR3 numbers 14 residues from cysteine through phenylalanine. The DNA shown is the 42-base CDR3, in frame from base 1. Trimming removed 4 bases from V and 0 bases from J, leaving 10 bases between the germline ends. Two rounds of multiplex PCR were performed to amplify the TCR beta CDR3 region from genomic DNA. In the first PCR round, primers specific to each TRBV and TRBJ gene were used, and the primer sequences were filed in Chinese patent CN105087789A. The second PCR round used universal primers. The Roche High Pure PCR Template Preparation Kit was used to extract genomic DNA from frozen PBMCs. Paired-end sequencing with 151 bp reads was performed on the libraries using an Illumina HiSeq 3000. On the authors' methods: Raw reads lacking the multiplex PCR primer sequences were removed with CutAdapt. Using PEAR, the high-quality paired reads were merged into contigs. By aligning each contig to reference sequences, MiXCR assigned the TRB V, D and J gene segments to that contig. To remove sequencing errors, CDR3 sequences were clustered according to base quality and sequence similarity. Shannon entropy normalized by the natural log of productive TCR sequence number was used as the measure of diversity. Clonality was computed as one minus the ratio of Shannon entropy to the natural log of the number of unique clonotypes. The Youden index of ROC curves was used to select progression-free survival cut-offs for repertoire metrics, and analyses were performed in R 3.5.3. TCRdb reanalyzed the raw reads on its own, using fastp at Q25 for trimming and MiXCR for clone calling, and kept in-frame beta chains. Each entry is one CDR3 protein sequence, shown with its most common DNA and genes. In this record, the V and J calls reflect TCRdb's handling and not the investigators' own analysis. Across this sample there are about 35,000 distinct CDR3 sequences, with 32% seen only once. The ten most abundant clones make up about 25% of the sample.

All patients had node-negative disease on CT and PET/CT, and none had a history of other malignancies or prior chemotherapy or radiotherapy. At each of two time points, roughly 6.3 milliliters of peripheral venous blood were collected in EDTA tubes. Ficoll-Paque Plus density-gradient centrifugation was used to isolate PBMCs. Right after collection, samples were placed at -80 degrees C and kept there until analysis. Source: PBMCs, taken before or after stereotactic body radiation therapy (not recorded which). The V and J segments used are TRBV20-1 and TRBJ1-3; too little of a D gene remains to name it. This receptor was taken from a donor over 45 with non-small cell lung cancer. The nucleotide sequence is TGCAGTGCTACCCCGACCCTCTCTGGAAACACCATATATTTT. This is translated as CSATPTLSGNTIYF.